The clone carrying this T cell receptor (beta chain) is a singleton in its sample. This record belongs to a study of blood T cell repertoires in COVID-19. In the study overall: The analysed material was cDNA or gDNA that came from T cells, B-cell-depleted T cells, or PBMCs.

V was pared by 2 bases and J by 1 base, with 5 bases between. Germline-derived CDR1 and CDR2 are SGHRS and YFSETQ. This CDR3 is 13 amino acids long. Repertoires were generated with immunoSEQ multiplex PCR, while TCRdb's copy carries only in-frame clones and drops some. The sample shows about 140,000 clones, around 78% of them seen only once. The TCR originated in a woman aged 80 or older with active or convalescent COVID-19. The sequenced material came from peripheral blood. The V and J genes are TRBV5-1 and TRBJ2-3, with unresolved D. The CDR3 loop reads CASSFSGTDTQYF. For the CDR3, the DNA is TGCGCCAGCAGCTTTTCGGGCACAGATACGCAGTATTTT.